This T cell receptor (beta chain) was observed in a study of blood T cell repertoires in COVID-19. Germline values: CDR1 LNHDA, CDR2 SQIVND (reference sequence). Trimming stripped 3 bases from V and 4 bases from J, with 13 bases between. The CDR3 has 15 amino acids. In its sample, this clone was seen once. How the authors handled the data: Quantification of nucleated cells was approximated via reference gene primer amplification. The method was immunoSEQ multiplex PCR; TCRdb's version includes in-frame clones alone and lacks a portion of them. D and trimming were read from the DNA, whereas the V and J calls and clone size are those reported in that table. This table holds about 170,000 clones, 84% found once.

The material sequenced was peripheral blood. The rearrangement joins TRBV19 to TRBJ2-1; D possibly corresponds to TRBD1 (6 bases). This clonotype was obtained from a man in his 70s with active or convalescent COVID-19. The CDR3 DNA follows: TGTGCCAGTAGTATTGGTGGGGGCATGTACAATGAGCAGTTCTTC. It encodes CASSIGGGMYNEQFF.